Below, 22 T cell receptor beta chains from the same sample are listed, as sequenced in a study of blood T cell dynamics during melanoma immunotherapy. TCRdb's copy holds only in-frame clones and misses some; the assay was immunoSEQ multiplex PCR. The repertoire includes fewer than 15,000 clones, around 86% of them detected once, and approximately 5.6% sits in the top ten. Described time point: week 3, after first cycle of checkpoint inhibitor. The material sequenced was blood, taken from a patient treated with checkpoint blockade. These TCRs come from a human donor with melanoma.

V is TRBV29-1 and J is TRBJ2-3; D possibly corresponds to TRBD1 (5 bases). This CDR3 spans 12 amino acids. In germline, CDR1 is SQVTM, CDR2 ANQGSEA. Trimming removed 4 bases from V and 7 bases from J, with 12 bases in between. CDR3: CSVAGRVNTQYF. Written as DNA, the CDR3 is TGCAGCGTTGCGGGCAGGGTAAATACGCAGTATTTT.

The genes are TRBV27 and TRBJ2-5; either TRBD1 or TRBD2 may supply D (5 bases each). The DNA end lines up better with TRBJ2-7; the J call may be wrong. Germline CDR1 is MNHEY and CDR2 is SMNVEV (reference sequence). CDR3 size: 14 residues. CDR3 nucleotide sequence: TGTGCCAGCAGTTGGGGCGGGCGCTCCTACGAGCAGTACTTC. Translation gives CASSWGGRSYEQYF.

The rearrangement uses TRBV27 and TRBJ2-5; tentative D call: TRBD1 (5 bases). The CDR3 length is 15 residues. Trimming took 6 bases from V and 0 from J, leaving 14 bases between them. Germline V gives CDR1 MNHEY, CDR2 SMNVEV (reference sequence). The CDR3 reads CASSLGQGNQETQYF. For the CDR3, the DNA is TGTGCCAGCAGCCTGGGGCAGGGCAACCAAGAGACCCAGTACTTC.

DNA for the CDR3: TGTGCCAGCTCACCACGGTCCGGCGGCAATGAGCAGTTCTTC. This sequence encodes CASSPRSGGNEQFF. V usage is TRBV18 and J usage is TRBJ2-1; no clear D gene. Germline V gene lookup returns CDR1 KGHSH and CDR2 LQKENI. There are 14 residues in the CDR3. V was clipped by 1 base and J by 6 bases, with 10 bases between them.

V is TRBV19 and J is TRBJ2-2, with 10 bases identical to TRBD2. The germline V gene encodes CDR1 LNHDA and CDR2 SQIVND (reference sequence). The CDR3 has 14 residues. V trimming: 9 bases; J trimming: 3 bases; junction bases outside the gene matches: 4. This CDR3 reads CASLAGVYTGELFF. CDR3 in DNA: TGTGCCAGCCTAGCGGGAGTTTACACCGGGGAGCTGTTTTTT.

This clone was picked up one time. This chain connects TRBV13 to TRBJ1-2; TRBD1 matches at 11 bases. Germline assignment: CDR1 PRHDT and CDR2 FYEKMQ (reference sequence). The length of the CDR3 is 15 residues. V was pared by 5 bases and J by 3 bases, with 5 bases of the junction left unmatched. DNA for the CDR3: TGTGCCAGCAGCCCCGGGACAGGGGGATACTATGGCTACACCTTC. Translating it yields CASSPGTGGYYGYTF.

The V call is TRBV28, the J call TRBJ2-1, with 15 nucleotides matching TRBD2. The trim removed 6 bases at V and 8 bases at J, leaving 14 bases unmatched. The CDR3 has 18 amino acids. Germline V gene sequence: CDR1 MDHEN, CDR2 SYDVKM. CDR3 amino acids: CASRGTSGRSHSVDEQFF. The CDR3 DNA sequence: TGTGCCAGCAGGGGGACTAGCGGGAGGTCCCACAGTGTAGATGAGCAGTTCTTC. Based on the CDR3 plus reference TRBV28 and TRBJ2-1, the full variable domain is DVKVTQSSRYLVKRTGEKVFLECVQDMDHENMFWYRQDPGLGLRLIYFSYDVKMKEKGDIPEGYSVSREKKERFSLILESASTNQTSMYLCASRGTSGRSHSVDEQFFGPGTRLTVL.

The CDR3: CASSTTSGSTDTQYF. Written as DNA, the CDR3 is TGTGCCAGTAGTACCACTAGCGGGAGCACAGATACGCAGTATTTT. The chain joins TRBV19 to TRBJ2-3; 9 bases agree with TRBD2. CDR3 length: 15 amino acids. The ends lost 4 bases at V and 0 bases at J; junction bases unmatched: 2. Germline V gives CDR1 LNHDA, CDR2 SQIVND (reference sequence).

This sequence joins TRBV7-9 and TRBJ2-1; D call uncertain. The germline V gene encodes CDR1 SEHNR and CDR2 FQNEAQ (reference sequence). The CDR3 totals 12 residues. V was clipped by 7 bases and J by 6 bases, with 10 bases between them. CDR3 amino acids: CASIRDGNEQFF. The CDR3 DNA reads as TGTGCCAGCATCCGAGACGGCAATGAGCAGTTCTTC.

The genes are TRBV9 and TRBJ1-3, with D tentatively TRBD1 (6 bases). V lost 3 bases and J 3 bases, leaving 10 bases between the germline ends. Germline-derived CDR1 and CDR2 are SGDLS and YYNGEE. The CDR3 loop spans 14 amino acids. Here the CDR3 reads CASSAGTSGNTIYF. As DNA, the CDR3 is TGTGCCAGCAGCGCAGGGACAAGTGGAAACACCATATATTTT. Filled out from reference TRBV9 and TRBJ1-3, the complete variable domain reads DSGVTQTPKHLITATGQRVTLRCSPRSGDLSVYWYQQSLDQGLQFLIQYYNGEERAKGNILERFSAQQFPDLHSELNLSSLELGDSALYFCASSAGTSGNTIYFGEGSWLTVV.

CDR3 in amino acids: CASSQRRTGGKTGELFF. The DNA for the CDR3 is TGTGCCAGCAGCCAACGACGGACGGGAGGAAAGACCGGGGAGCTGTTTTTT. This chain links TRBV14 with TRBJ2-2; 7 bases match TRBD2. The germline gives CDR1 SGHDN, CDR2 FVKESK. Trimming cost V 2 bases and J 5 bases; bases outside gene matches: 11. There are 17 residues in the CDR3. Combining the CDR3 with reference TRBV14 and TRBJ2-2 gives the whole variable domain EAGVTQFPSHSVIEKGQTVTLRCDPISGHDNLYWYRRVMGKEIKFLLHFVKESKQDESGMPNNRFLAERTGGTYSTLKVQPAELEDSGVYFCASSQRRTGGKTGELFFGEGSRLTVL.

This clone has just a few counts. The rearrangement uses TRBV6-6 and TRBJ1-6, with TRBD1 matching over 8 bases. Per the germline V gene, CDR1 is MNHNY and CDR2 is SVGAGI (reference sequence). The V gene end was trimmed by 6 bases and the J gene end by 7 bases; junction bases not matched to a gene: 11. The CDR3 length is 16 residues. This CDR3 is CASSQGQGIRNSPLHF. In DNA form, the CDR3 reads TGTGCCAGCAGCCAAGGACAGGGAATTAGGAATTCACCCCTCCACTTT.

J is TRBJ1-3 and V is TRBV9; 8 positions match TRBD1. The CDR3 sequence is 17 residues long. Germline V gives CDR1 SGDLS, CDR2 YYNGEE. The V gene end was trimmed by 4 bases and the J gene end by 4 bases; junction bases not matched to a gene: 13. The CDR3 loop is CASSPRGDRGAGNTIYF. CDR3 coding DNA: TGTGCCAGCAGCCCTCGGGGAGACAGGGGAGCCGGAAACACCATATATTTT.

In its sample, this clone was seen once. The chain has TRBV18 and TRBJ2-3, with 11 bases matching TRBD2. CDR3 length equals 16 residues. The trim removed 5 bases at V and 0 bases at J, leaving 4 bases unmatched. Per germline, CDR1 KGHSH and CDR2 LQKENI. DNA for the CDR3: TGTGCCAGCTCAACCCGACTAGCGGGAAGCACAGATACGCAGTATTTT. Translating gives CASSTRLAGSTDTQYF.

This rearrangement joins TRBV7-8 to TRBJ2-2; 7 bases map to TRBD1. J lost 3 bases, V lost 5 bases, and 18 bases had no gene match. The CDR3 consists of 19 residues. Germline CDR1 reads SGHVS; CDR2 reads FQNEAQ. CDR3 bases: TGTGCCAGCAGCCCCAGACAGGGCCGTTTGGGGGTTTACACCGGGGAGCTGTTTTTT. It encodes CASSPRQGRLGVYTGELFF. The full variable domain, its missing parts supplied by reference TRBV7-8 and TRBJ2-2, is GAGVSQSPRYKVAKRGQDVALRCDPISGHVSLFWYQQALGQGPEFLTYFQNEAQLDKSGLPSDRFFAERPEGSVSTLKIQRTQQEDSAVYLCASSPRQGRLGVYTGELFFGEGSRLTVL.

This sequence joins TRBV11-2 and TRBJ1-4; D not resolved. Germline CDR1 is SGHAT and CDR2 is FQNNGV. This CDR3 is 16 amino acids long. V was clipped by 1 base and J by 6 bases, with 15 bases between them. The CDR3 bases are TGTGCCAGCAGCTTAGGGCAGGCCCCTCGGGATGAAAAACTGTTTTTT. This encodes CASSLGQAPRDEKLFF.

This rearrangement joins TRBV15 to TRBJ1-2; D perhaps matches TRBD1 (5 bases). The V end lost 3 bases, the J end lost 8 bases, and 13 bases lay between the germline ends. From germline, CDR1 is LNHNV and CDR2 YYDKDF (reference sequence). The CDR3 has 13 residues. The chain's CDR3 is CATSRDTERGYTF. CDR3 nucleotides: TGTGCCACCAGCAGGGACACGGAGCGGGGCTACACCTTC.

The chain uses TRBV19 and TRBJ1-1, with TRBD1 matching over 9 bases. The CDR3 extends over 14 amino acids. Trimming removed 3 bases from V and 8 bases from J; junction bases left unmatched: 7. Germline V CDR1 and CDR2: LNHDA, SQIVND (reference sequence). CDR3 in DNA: TGTGCCAGTAGTATCATAGCAGGACAGGGGGAAGCTTTCTTT. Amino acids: CASSIIAGQGEAFF.

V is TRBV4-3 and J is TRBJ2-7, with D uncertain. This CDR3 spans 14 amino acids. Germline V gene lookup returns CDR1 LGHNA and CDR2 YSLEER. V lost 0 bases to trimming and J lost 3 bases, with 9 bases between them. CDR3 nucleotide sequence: TGCGCCAGCAGCCAAGATCTAGGGCACTACGAGCAGTACTTC. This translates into CASSQDLGHYEQYF.

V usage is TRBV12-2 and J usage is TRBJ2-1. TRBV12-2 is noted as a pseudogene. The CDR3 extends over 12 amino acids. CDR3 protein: CASRGIYNEQFF. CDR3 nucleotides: TGTGCAAGTCGGGGGATATACAATGAGCAGTTCTTC.

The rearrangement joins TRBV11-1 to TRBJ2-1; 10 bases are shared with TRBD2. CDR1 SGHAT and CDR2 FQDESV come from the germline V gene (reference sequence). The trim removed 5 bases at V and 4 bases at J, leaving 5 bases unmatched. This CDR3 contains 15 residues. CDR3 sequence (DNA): TGTGCCAGCAGCCCCGGACTAGCGGCTTACAATGAGCAGTTCTTC. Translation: CASSPGLAAYNEQFF. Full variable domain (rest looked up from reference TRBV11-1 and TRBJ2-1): EAEVAQSPRYKITEKSQAVAFWCDPISGHATLYWYRQILGQGPELLVQFQDESVVDDSQLPKDRFSAERLKGVDSTLKIQPAELGDSAMYLCASSPGLAAYNEQFFGPGTRLTVL.

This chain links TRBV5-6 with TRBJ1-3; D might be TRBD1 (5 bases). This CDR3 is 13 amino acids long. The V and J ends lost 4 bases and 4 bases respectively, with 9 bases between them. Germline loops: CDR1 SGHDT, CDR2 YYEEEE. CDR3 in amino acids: CASSITGGNTIYF. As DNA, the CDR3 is TGTGCCAGCAGCATCACAGGCGGAAACACCATATATTTT.